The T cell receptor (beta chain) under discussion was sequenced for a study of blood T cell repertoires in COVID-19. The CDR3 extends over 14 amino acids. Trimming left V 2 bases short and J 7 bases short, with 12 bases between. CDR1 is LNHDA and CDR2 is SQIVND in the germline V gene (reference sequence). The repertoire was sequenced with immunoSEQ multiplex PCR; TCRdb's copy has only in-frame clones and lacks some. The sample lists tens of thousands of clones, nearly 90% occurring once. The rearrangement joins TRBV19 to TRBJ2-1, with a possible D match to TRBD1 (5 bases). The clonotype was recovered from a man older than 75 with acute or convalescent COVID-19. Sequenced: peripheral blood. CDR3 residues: CASSIWQGLNEQFF. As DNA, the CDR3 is TGTGCCAGTAGTATATGGCAGGGTCTGAATGAGCAGTTCTTC.